This TCR beta chain comes out of a study of control samples from healthy donors and cancer patients. TCRdb's copy holds only in-frame clones and misses some; the assay was immunoSEQ multiplex PCR. The sample holds tens of thousands of clones; roughly 87% are singletons and the top ten take 5% to 7%. V was clipped by 5 bases and J by 3 bases, with 10 bases between them. The germline CDR1 and CDR2 sequences are KGHDR and SFDVKD. CDR3 length: 14 residues. This TCR was sampled from a man in his sixties with colorectal cancer. The chain has TRBV24-1 and TRBJ2-1; possibly TRBD1 or TRBD2 for D (5 bases each). Specimen: PBMCs. The CDR3: CATSGGGHYNEQFF. The CDR3 bases are TGTGCCACCAGTGGGGGCGGGCACTACAATGAGCAGTTCTTC.